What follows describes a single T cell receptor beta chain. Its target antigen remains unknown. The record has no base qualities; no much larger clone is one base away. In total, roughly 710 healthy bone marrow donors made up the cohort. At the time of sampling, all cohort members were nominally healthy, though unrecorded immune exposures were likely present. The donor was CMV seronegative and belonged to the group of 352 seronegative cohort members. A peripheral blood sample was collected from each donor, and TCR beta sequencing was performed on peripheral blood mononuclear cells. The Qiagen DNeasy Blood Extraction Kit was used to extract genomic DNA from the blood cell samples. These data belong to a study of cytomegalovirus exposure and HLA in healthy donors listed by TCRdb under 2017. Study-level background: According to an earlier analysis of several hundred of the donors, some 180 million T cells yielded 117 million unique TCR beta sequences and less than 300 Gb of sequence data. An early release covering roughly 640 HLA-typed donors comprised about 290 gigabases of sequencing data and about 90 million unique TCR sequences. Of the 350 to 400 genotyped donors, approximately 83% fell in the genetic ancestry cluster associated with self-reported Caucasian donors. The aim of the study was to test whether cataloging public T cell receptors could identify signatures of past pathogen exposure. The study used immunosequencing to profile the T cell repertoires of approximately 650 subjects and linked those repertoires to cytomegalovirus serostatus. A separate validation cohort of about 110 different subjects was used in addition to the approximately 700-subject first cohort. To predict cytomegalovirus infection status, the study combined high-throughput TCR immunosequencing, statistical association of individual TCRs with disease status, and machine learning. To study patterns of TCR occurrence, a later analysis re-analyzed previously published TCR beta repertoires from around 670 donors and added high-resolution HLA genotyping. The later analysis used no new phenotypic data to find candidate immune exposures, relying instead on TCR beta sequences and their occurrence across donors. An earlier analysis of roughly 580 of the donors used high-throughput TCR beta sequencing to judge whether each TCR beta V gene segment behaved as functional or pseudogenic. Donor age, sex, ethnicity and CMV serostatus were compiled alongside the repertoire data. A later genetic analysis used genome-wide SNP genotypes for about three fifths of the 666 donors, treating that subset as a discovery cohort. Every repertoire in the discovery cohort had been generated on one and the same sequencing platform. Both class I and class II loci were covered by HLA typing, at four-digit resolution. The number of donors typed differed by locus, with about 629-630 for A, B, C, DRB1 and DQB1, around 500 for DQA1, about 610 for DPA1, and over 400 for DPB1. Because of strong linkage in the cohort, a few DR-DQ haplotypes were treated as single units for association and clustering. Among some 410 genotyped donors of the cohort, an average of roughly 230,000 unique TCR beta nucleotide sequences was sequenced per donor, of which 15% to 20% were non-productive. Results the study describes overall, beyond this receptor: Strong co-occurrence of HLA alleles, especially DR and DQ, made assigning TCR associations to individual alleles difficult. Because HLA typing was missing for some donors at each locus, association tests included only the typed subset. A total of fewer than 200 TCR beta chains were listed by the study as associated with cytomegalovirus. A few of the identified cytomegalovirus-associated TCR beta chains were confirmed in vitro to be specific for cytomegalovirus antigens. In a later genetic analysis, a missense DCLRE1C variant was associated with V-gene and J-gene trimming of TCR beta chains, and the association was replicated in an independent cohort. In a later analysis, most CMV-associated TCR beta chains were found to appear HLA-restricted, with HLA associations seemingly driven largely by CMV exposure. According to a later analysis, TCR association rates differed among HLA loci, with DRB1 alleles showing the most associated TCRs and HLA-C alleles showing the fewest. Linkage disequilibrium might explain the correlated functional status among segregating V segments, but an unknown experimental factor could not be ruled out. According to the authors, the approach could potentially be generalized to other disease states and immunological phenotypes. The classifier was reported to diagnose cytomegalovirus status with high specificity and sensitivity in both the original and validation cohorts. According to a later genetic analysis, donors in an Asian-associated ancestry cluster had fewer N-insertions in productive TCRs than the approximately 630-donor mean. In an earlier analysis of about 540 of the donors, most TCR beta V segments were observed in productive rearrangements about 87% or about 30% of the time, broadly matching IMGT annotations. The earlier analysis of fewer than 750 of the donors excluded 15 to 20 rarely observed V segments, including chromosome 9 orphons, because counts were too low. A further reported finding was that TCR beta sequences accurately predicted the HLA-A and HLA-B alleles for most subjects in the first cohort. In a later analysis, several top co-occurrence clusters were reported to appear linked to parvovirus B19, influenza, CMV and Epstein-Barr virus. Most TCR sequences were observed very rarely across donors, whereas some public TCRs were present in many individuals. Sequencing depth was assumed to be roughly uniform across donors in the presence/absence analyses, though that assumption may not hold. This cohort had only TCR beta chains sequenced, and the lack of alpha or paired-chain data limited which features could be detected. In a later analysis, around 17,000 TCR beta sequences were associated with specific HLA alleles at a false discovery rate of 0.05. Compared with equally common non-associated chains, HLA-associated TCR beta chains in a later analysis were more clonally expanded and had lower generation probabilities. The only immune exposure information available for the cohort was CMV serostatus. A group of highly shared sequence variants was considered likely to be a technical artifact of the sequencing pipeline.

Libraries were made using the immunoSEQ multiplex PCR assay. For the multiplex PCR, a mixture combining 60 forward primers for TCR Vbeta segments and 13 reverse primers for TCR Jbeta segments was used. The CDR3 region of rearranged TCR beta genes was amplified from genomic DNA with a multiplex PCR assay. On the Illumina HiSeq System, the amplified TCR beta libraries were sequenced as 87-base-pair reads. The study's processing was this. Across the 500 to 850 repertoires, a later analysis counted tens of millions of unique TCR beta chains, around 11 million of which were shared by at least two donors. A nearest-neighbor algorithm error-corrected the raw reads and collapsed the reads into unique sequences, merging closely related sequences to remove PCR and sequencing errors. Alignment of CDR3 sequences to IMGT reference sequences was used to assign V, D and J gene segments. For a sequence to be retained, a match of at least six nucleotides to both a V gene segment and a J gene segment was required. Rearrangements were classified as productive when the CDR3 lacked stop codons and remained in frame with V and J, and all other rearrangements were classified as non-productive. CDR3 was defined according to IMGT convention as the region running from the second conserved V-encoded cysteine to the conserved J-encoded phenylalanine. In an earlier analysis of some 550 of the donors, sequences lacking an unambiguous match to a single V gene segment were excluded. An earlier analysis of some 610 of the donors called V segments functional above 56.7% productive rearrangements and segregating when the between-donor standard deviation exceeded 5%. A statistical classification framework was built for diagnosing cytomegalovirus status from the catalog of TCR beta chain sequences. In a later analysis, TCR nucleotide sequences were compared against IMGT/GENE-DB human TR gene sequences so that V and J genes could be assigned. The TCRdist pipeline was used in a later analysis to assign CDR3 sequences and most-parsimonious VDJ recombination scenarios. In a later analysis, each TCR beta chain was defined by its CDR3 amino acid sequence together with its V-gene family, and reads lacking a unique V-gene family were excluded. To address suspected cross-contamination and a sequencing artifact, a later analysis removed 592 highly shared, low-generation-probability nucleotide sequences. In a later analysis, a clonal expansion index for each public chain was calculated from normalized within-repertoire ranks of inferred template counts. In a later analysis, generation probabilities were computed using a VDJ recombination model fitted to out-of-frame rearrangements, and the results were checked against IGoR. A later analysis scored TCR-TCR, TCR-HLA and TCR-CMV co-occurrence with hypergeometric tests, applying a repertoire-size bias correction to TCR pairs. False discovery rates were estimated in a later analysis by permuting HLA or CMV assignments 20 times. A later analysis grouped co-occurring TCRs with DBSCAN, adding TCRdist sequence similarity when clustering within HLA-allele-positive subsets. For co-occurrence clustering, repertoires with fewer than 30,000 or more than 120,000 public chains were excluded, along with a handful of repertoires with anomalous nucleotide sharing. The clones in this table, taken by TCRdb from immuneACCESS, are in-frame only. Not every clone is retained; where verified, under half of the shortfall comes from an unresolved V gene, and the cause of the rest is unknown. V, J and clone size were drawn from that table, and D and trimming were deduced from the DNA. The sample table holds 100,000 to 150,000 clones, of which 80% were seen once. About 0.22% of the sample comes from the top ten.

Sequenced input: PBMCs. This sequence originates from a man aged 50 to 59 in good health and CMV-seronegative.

The DNA sequence reads TGTGCCATCACCTTGGGACAGGGGAGCTCCTACAATGAGCAGTTCTTC. This encodes CAITLGQGSSYNEQFF. The V gene is TRBV10-3 and the J gene is TRBJ2-1, with TRBD1 matching 10 junction bases. For CDR1 and CDR2, the germline V gene lists ENHRY and SYGVKD. The CDR3 goes from the cysteine to the phenylalanine over 16 residues. Only CDR3 DNA is held: 48 bases, read in frame from base 1. The V end gives up 7 bases and the J end 0 bases, leaving 6 bases in the junction not matched to a gene.